The rows below give T cell receptor beta chains drawn from one sample of a study of CD4 T cells in relation to SARS-CoV-2 and coronaviruses. Clones were read by immunoSEQ multiplex PCR, and TCRdb kept only the in-frame ones, dropping some. The sample has about 36,000 clones, 77% seen once. These receptors lack a known antigen. The material sequenced was memory CD4+ T cells from PBMCs, cultured in vitro. The receptors shown here come from an adult with COVID-19. The CDR3 runs from the conserved cysteine through the conserved F or W. D genes are given only for firm matches.

d_gene	v_gene	j_gene	CDR3aa
NA	TRBV6-2/TRBV6-3	TRBJ1-5	CASSYRLGLGDWNQPQHF
NA	TRBV12-3/TRBV12-4	TRBJ2-2	CASTSDTGELFF
NA	TRBV2	TRBJ2-1	CASNRDLYNEQFF
TRBD2	TRBV19	TRBJ2-5	CASMSRGTMETQYF
TRBD1	TRBV19	TRBJ2-2	CASSIRQGATGELFF
TRBD2	TRBV28	TRBJ2-1	CASSLLAGGLNEQFF
NA	TRBV5-4	TRBJ2-1	CASSSTREGYNEQFF
NA	TRBV28	TRBJ2-3	CASRSLPGADTQYF
TRBD2	TRBV7-3	TRBJ2-3	CASSPSSGTQYF
TRBD1	TRBV6-5	TRBJ2-5	CASRTTGRETQYF
TRBD2	TRBV9	TRBJ2-3	CASSPLAGAGTDTQYF
NA	TRBV6-5	TRBJ2-2	CASSPMGTNTGELFF
NA	TRBV19	TRBJ2-6	CASRISFRTAHPGANVLTF
TRBD1	TRBV2	TRBJ1-2	CASTRQGAHGYTF
TRBD1	TRBV2	TRBJ1-1	CASNEGGLRQAFF
NA	TRBV14	TRBJ2-3	CASSQAAGLTDTQYF
NA	TRBV6-2/TRBV6-3	TRBJ2-1	CASSSQQGNEQFF
TRBD1	TRBV11-2	TRBJ2-3	CASSLFPQGALIDTQYF
NA	TRBV2	TRBJ1-5	CASSRTGYSNQPQHF
NA	TRBV7-3	TRBJ2-7	CASSLSGSYEQYF
NA	TRBV7-2	TRBJ2-7	CASSLFSFQDYEQYF
NA	TRBV5-5	TRBJ1-2	CASSFDVGGYTF
TRBD1	TRBV18	TRBJ1-3	CASSQDRDGNTIYF
TRBD2	TRBV14	TRBJ2-2	CASSQDLASGRFDTGELFF
NA	TRBV6-5	TRBJ1-2	CASSPMGLYGYTF
TRBD2	TRBV29-1	TRBJ2-7	CSVVGTSGGRVYF
NA	TRBV29-1	TRBJ1-6	CSVRDAGDNSPLHF
TRBD2	TRBV7-9	TRBJ2-3	CASSLLAGVDTQYF
NA	TRBV21-1	TRBJ1-2	CASSPEGQGLLYGYTF
NA	TRBV4-2	TRBJ2-3	CASTPRGWRSTDTQYF
TRBD1	TRBV7-9	TRBJ1-1	CASSTGQREAFF
TRBD2	TRBV5-1	TRBJ2-3	CASEAGAGPDTQYF
NA	TRBV5-1	TRBJ2-1	CASSSLAWGEYNEQFF
NA	TRBV4-1	TRBJ2-2	CASSQERFEGGELFF
NA	TRBV7-9	TRBJ2-7	CAIRGDSAHEQYF
TRBD2	TRBV24-1	TRBJ2-3	CATSGASGTDTQYF
TRBD1	TRBV28	TRBJ2-7	CASSRGQGVEQYF
TRBD1	TRBV7-8	TRBJ1-5	CASSPRRQGSQPQHF
NA	TRBV12-2	TRBJ2-1	CASRHKLAFSYNEQFF
NA	TRBV6-2/TRBV6-3	TRBJ1-3	CASSYWMVLRDGNTIYF
TRBD2	TRBV20-1	TRBJ2-1	CSASSGTSAHNEQFF
NA	TRBV7-9	TRBJ2-3	CASSSSVGAGTDTQYF
NA	TRBV23-1	TRBJ2-3	CASSQSNERGSTDTQYF
TRBD2	TRBV4-1	TRBJ2-3	CASRRSGGPDTQYF